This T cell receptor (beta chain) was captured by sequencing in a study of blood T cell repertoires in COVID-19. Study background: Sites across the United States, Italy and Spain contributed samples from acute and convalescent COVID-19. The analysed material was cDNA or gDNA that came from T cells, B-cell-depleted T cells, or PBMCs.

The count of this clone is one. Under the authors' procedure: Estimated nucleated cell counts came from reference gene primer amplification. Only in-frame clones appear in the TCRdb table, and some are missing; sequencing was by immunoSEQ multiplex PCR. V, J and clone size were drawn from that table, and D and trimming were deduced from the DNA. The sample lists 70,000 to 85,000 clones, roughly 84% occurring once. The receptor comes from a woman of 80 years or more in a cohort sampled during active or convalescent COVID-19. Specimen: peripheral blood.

The CDR3 bases are TGTGCCAGCACCAGGGCGAATGAGCAGTTCTTC. This translates into CASTRANEQFF. V gene TRBV6-5 combines with J gene TRBJ2-1; TRBD1 might be the D (5 bases). Deletions cut 7 bases from V and 7 bases from J, with 8 bases between. CDR3 size: 11 residues. CDR1 is MNHEY and CDR2 is SVGAGI in the germline V gene.